This T cell receptor beta chain was found in a study of cytomegalovirus exposure and HLA in healthy donors listed by TCRdb under 2017. About the study as a whole: In an earlier analysis of around 540 of the donors, approximately 300 Gb of sequence data and about 110 million unique TCR beta sequences from about 179 million T cells were reported. An early release covering around 630 HLA-typed donors comprised about 310 gigabases of sequencing data and around 86 million unique TCR sequences. Of the 300 to 450 genotyped donors, less than 90% were placed in the genetic ancestry cluster associated with self-reported Caucasian donors. The aim of the study was to test whether cataloging public T cell receptors could identify signatures of past pathogen exposure. The study profiled the T cell repertoires of hundreds of subjects by immunosequencing and related them to cytomegalovirus serostatus. Along with the roughly 670-subject first cohort, a separate validation cohort of 120 different subjects was used. To predict cytomegalovirus infection status, the study brought together high-throughput TCR immunosequencing, statistical association of individual TCRs with disease status, and machine learning. A later analysis re-analyzed previously published TCR beta repertoires from 600 to 850 donors and added high-resolution HLA genotyping to study TCR occurrence patterns. Rather than drawing on any new phenotypic data, the later analysis identified candidate immune exposures from TCR beta sequences and the way those sequences occurred across donors. In an earlier analysis of 500 to 650 of the donors, high-throughput TCR beta sequencing was used to judge whether each TCR beta V gene segment behaved as functional or pseudogenic. Donor age, sex, ethnicity and CMV serostatus were compiled together with the repertoire data. Genome-wide SNP genotypes for about 65% of the 666 donors were used in a later genetic analysis, which treated that subset as a discovery cohort. Every repertoire in the discovery cohort had been generated on one and the same sequencing platform. HLA typing included class I and class II loci at four-digit resolution. The number of typed donors differed by locus: about 629-630 for A, B, C, DRB1 and DQB1; 522 for DQA1; some 610 for DPA1; and 450 to 480 for DPB1. A handful of DR-DQ haplotypes were handled as single units for association and clustering because linkage in the cohort was strong. Across about 370 genotyped donors of the cohort, an average of about 200,000 unique TCR beta nucleotide sequences per donor were sequenced, and roughly 20% of those sequences were non-productive.

The library was built by means of the immunoSEQ multiplex PCR assay. A mixture of 60 forward primers for TCR Vbeta segments and 13 reverse primers for TCR Jbeta segments was used in the multiplex PCR. The CDR3 region of rearranged TCR beta genes was amplified from genomic DNA by a multiplex PCR assay. The Illumina HiSeq System was used to sequence the amplified TCR beta libraries as 87-base-pair reads. The paper's processing steps were these. In a later analysis, approximately 74 million unique TCR beta chains were counted across the approximately 640 repertoires, and roughly 11 million of these chains were shared by at least two donors. Raw reads were error-corrected and collapsed into unique sequences by a nearest-neighbor algorithm in which closely related sequences were merged to remove PCR and sequencing errors. To assign V, D and J gene segments, CDR3 sequences were aligned to IMGT reference sequences. For a sequence to be retained, at least a six-nucleotide match to both a V gene segment and a J gene segment was required. A rearrangement was called productive if the CDR3 had no stop codons and remained in frame with V and J, and every other rearrangement was called non-productive. CDR3 was defined by IMGT convention, running from the second conserved V-encoded cysteine to the conserved J-encoded phenylalanine. Sequences without an unambiguous match to a single V gene segment were excluded from the earlier analysis of about 640 of the donors. An earlier analysis of a few hundred of the donors called V segments functional above 56.7% productive rearrangements and segregating when the between-donor standard deviation exceeded 5%. A statistical classification framework was built for diagnosing cytomegalovirus status from the catalog of TCR beta chain sequences. In a later analysis, TCR nucleotide sequences were compared against IMGT/GENE-DB human TR gene sequences so that V and J genes could be assigned. Using the TCRdist pipeline, a later analysis assigned CDR3 sequences along with most-parsimonious VDJ recombination scenarios. In a later analysis, each TCR beta chain was defined by its CDR3 amino acid sequence together with its V-gene family, and reads lacking a unique V-gene family were excluded. To address suspected cross-contamination and a sequencing artifact, a later analysis removed a few hundred highly shared, low-generation-probability nucleotide sequences. In a later analysis, a clonal expansion index was calculated for each public chain from normalized within-repertoire ranks of inferred template counts. A later analysis computed generation probabilities with a VDJ recombination model fitted to out-of-frame rearrangements, and checked the results against IGoR. Hypergeometric tests were used in a later analysis to score TCR-TCR, TCR-HLA and TCR-CMV co-occurrence, with a repertoire-size bias correction applied to the TCR pairs. A later analysis estimated false discovery rates by permuting HLA or CMV assignments 20 times. In a later analysis, co-occurring TCRs were grouped using DBSCAN, with TCRdist sequence similarity added in when clustering inside HLA-allele-positive subsets. Repertoires with fewer than 30,000 or more than 120,000 public chains were left out of co-occurrence clustering, as were roughly five repertoires with anomalous nucleotide sharing. TCRdb stores this immuneACCESS table with in-frame sequences only. Part of the clones is absent; in the studies checked, under half of the shortfall reflects unresolved V genes, and no reason is known for the rest. Clone size and the V and J calls come from that table; the DNA yielded D and trimming. The sample records some 120,000 clones, 80% of which are singletons. Of the sample, around 1.3% falls within the top ten clones.

On the study overall, not on this receptor specifically: The study gave a list of 150 to 200 TCR beta chains associated with cytomegalovirus. Compared with the approximately 600-donor mean, donors in an Asian-associated ancestry cluster had fewer N-insertions in productive TCRs, according to a later genetic analysis. Because counts were too low, seventeen rarely observed V segments, including chromosome 9 orphons, were left out of the earlier analysis of a few hundred of the donors. Because some donors lacked HLA typing at each locus, the association tests relied only on the typed subset. A further reported finding was that TCR beta sequences accurately predicted the HLA-A and HLA-B alleles for most subjects in the first cohort. In a later analysis, the rate of TCR association differed among HLA loci, with DRB1 alleles having the most associated TCRs and HLA-C alleles having the fewest. In an earlier analysis of about 540 of the donors, most TCR beta V segments were observed in productive rearrangements about 90% or about 30% of the time, broadly matching IMGT annotations. This cohort had only TCR beta chains sequenced, and the lack of alpha or paired-chain data limited which features could be detected. Immune exposure information for the cohort was limited to CMV serostatus. Sequencing depth was assumed to be roughly uniform across donors in the presence/absence analyses, though that assumption may not hold. When HLA alleles, especially DR and DQ, strongly co-occurred, TCR associations were difficult to assign to individual alleles. In a later genetic analysis, a missense DCLRE1C variant was associated with V-gene and J-gene trimming of TCR beta chains, and the association was replicated in an independent cohort. A cluster of highly shared sequence variants was judged likely to represent a technical artifact of the sequencing pipeline. In both the original and validation cohorts, the classifier was reported to diagnose cytomegalovirus status with high specificity and sensitivity. A later analysis found that HLA-associated TCR beta chains were more clonally expanded and had lower generation probabilities than equally common non-associated chains. A few of the identified cytomegalovirus-associated TCR beta chains were confirmed in vitro to be specific for cytomegalovirus antigens. A later analysis found that most CMV-associated TCR beta chains appeared HLA-restricted, with HLA associations seemingly driven largely by CMV exposure. Across donors, most TCR sequences were observed very rarely, whereas some public TCRs were present in many individuals. Specific HLA alleles were associated with more than 15,000 TCR beta sequences at a false discovery rate of 0.05 in a later analysis. Correlated functional status among segregating V segments might reflect linkage disequilibrium, but an unknown experimental factor could not be ruled out. In a later analysis, several top co-occurrence clusters were reported to appear linked to parvovirus B19, influenza, CMV and Epstein-Barr virus. According to the authors, the approach could potentially be generalized to other disease states and immunological phenotypes.

This clone was observed a handful of times. The antigen this receptor binds is unknown. No base quality values were provided; no much bigger clone lies one nucleotide off. The cohort comprised 666 healthy bone marrow donors. At the time of sampling, every cohort member was nominally healthy, though immune exposures that went unrecorded were likely present. The donor tested CMV seronegative, placing the donor among the 350 or so seronegative members of the cohort. A peripheral blood sample was collected from each donor, and TCR beta sequencing was performed on peripheral blood mononuclear cells. The Qiagen DNeasy Blood Extraction Kit was used to extract genomic DNA from the blood cell samples. The receptor's source is a female donor in good health and CMV-seronegative. Material: PBMCs.

This receptor carries the CDR3 CASSSLATLNTEAFF. The nucleotide sequence reads as follows: TGTGCCAGTAGTTCCCTTGCTACCCTAAACACTGAAGCTTTCTTT. Rearrangement joined TRBV19 to TRBJ1-1, with the D gene uncertain. CDR1 is given as LNHDA and CDR2 as SQIVND, both from the germline V gene (reference sequence). There are 15 amino acids in the CDR3, from cysteine to phenylalanine inclusive. Of all the DNA, just the CDR3 is kept, 45 bases in frame from base 1. The V and J ends are trimmed by 5 bases and 2 bases, leaving 15 bases between them.